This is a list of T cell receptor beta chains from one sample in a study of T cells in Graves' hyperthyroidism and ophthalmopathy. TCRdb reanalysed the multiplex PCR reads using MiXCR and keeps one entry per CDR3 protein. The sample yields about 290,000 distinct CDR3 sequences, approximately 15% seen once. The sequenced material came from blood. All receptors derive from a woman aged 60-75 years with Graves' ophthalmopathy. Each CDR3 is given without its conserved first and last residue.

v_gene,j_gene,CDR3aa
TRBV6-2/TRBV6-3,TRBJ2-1,ASSFSGGINEQF
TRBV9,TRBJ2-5,ASSVGDRASGQTQY
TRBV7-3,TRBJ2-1,ASSFKGQPYNEQF
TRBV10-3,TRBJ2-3,AISERGLAETDTQY
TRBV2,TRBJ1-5,ASSEFGTPGPQH
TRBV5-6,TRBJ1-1,ASSLAGDTPEAF
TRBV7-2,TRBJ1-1,ASSLSRLHTEAF
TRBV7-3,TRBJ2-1,ASSLMQGSYNEQF
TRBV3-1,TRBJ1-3,ASSQPWGSENTIY
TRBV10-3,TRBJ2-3,AISGSGAEDTQY
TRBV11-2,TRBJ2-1,ASSLLDSPYYNEQF
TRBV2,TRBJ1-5,ASSGGRDQPQH
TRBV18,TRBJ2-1,ASSPFSGRATEQF
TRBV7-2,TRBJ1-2,ASSLAGTGHGYT
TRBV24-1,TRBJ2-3,AASDPSGRGADTQY
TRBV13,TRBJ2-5,ASSLAGTGQETQY
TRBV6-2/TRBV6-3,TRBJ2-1,ASSYGLSSYNEQF
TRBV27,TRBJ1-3,ASSFAGTAGNTIY
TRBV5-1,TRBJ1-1,ASSLDRGREAF
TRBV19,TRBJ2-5,ASSYHRGGRQETQY
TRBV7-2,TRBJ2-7,ASTINAGITSYEQY
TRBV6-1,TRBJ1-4,ASSPRQGPSGKLF
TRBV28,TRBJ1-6,TSSSGPDLGKTYNSPLH
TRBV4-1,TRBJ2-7,ASSHPRGSYEQY
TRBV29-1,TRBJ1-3,SVGQARKGNTIY
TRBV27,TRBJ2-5,ASSPSPWAAKNQETQY
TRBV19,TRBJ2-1,ASSRRTGTSADNEQF
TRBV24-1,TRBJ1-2,ATSDPYDPRGPNYGYT
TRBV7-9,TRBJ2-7,ASSLIQGMAYEQY
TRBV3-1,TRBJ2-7,ASSQATGAYEQY
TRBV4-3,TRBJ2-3,ASSLQGSDTQY